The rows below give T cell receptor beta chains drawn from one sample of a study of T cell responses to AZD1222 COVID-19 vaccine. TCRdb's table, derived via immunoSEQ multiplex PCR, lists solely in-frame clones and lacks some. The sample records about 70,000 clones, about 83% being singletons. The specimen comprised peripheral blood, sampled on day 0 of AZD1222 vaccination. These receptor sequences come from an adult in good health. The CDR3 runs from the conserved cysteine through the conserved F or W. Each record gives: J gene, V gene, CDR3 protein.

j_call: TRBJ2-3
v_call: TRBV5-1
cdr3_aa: CASTLGVSTDTQYF

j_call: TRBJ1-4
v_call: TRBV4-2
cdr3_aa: CASSQAAGQGIEKLFF

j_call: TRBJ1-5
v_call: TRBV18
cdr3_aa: CASSERQTYSNQPQHF

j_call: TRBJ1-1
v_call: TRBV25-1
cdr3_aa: CASSERTGNTEAFF

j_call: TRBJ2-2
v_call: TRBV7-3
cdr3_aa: CASSPASADTGELFF

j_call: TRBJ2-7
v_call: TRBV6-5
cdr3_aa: CASSYSIQGAYEQYF

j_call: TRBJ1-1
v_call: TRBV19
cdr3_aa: CASRASTSTRNTEAFF

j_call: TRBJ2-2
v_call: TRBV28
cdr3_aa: CASSFRGELFF

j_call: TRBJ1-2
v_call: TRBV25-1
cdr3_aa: CASSESGSYGYTF

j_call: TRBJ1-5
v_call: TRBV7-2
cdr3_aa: CASSLVGQGIGQPQHF

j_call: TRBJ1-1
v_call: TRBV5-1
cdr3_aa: CASSLVWFGRENTEAFF

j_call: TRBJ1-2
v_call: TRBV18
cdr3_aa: CASSPVPNYGYTF

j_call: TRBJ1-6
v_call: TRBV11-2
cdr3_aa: CASSYRTGDSPLHF

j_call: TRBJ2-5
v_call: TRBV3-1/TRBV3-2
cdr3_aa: CASSQSQETQYF

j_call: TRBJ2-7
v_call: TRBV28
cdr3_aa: CASSPSGYEQYF

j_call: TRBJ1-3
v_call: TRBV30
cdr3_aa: CAWSGQGAGNTIYF

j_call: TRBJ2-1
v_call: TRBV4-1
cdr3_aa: CASSQVGTSGASSYNEQFF

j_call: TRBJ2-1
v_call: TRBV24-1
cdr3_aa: CATSEPTQGAIMRNYNEQFF

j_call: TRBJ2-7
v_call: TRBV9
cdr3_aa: CASSVEGYEQYF